These 19 T cell receptor beta chains were all obtained from the same sample, sequenced in a study of blood T cell repertoires in COVID-19. The table came from immunoSEQ multiplex PCR; TCRdb's copy has only in-frame clones and leaves some out. Among 60,000 to 75,000 clones listed, approximately 86% were seen once. The sample taken for sequencing was peripheral blood. These receptors all come from a woman in her sixties with acute or convalescent COVID-19.

The rearrangement joins TRBV19 to TRBJ1-3; tentative D call: TRBD1 (5 bases). With 1 base removed from V and 0 bases from J, the gap between germline ends came to 19 bases. Per the germline V gene, CDR1 is LNHDA and CDR2 is SQIVND (reference sequence). This CDR3 region has 19 residues. The CDR3 DNA follows: TGTGCCAGTAGTATAGCCCTCAGGGTACCCCTCAGCTCTGGAAACACCATATATTTT. It translates to CASSIALRVPLSSGNTIYF.

This clone was seen a single time. This rearrangement joins TRBV11-2 to TRBJ2-7, with 7 positions matching TRBD1. The germline gives CDR1 SGHAT, CDR2 FQNNGV. The CDR3 is made up of 15 amino acids. V shed 0 bases, J shed 2 bases, and the junction held 4 bases outside the gene matches. CDR3 loop: CASSLERGHAYEQYF. In nucleotides, the CDR3 is TGTGCCAGCAGCTTAGAAAGGGGGCATGCCTACGAGCAGTACTTC.

The chain is built from TRBV13 and TRBJ1-1, with 7 bases aligning to TRBD1. CDR1 is PRHDT and CDR2 is FYEKMQ in the germline V gene (reference sequence). V was clipped by 2 bases and J by 1 base; unmatched bases: 1. The CDR3 covers 14 residues. The CDR3 nucleotides are TGTGCCAGCAGCTTATGGACAGGGAACACTGAAGCTTTCTTT. This sequence encodes CASSLWTGNTEAFF.

The chain uses TRBV7-6 and TRBJ2-2, with 11 bases identical to TRBD1. The CDR3 is 15 residues long. The germline V gene has CDR1 SGHVS and CDR2 FNYEAQ. V shed 5 bases, J shed 4 bases, and the junction held 3 bases outside the gene matches. The CDR3 protein is CASSAGTGGTGELFF. The CDR3 bases are TGTGCCAGCAGCGCAGGGACAGGGGGCACCGGGGAGCTGTTTTTT.

V usage is TRBV3-1 (or the pseudogene TRBV3-2) and J usage is TRBJ2-3; D possibly corresponds to TRBD2 (6 bases). Germline V gene sequence: CDR1 LGHDT, CDR2 YNNKEL (reference sequence). The CDR3 covers 14 residues. Between the trimmed V and J ends, which lost 4 bases and 6 bases, there was a span of 14 bases. For the CDR3, the DNA is TGTGCCAGCAGCCCGGGACTGCCATCCGATACGCAGTATTTT. Translated: CASSPGLPSDTQYF.

This clone appeared a few times. The V gene is TRBV19, the J gene TRBJ1-5; D not resolved. This CDR3 has 15 residues. The V gene's germline CDR1 is LNHDA and CDR2 SQIVND (reference sequence). V shed 2 bases and J shed 5 bases, with 13 bases lying between them. The CDR3 is CASSIHSPRDQPQHF. The CDR3 bases are TGTGCCAGTAGTATACACTCCCCCCGGGATCAGCCCCAGCATTTT.

V and J are TRBV9 and TRBJ1-2; D might be TRBD1 (5 bases). The germline CDR1 and CDR2 sequences are SGDLS and YYNGEE. Trimming pared 4 bases from V and 2 bases from J, leaving 15 bases between. This CDR3 is 15 amino acids long. In DNA, the CDR3 is TGTGCCAGCAGCCCCAACGGCAGGGTGAACTATGGCTACACCTTC. Translation gives CASSPNGRVNYGYTF.

The J gene is TRBJ2-7, the V gene TRBV19; D is possibly TRBD2 (7 bases). CDR1 LNHDA and CDR2 SQIVND come from the germline V gene (reference sequence). CDR3 size: 13 residues. Between the trimmed V and J ends, which lost 6 bases and 2 bases, there was a span of 11 bases. Here the CDR3 DNA reads TGTGCCAGTAGCCGGGGGGCGACCTACGAGCAGTACTTC. This gives the protein CASSRGATYEQYF.

The rearrangement joins TRBV15 to TRBJ2-5; 12 positions match TRBD2. The CDR3 spans 16 residues. The V gene's germline CDR1 is LNHNV and CDR2 YYDKDF (reference sequence). With V trimmed by 1 base and J by 4 bases, 4 bases remained unmatched. DNA for the CDR3: TGTGCCACCAGCAGAGGACTAGCGGGGGTTGGAGAGACCCAGTACTTC. Its protein product is CATSRGLAGVGETQYF.

This clone was seen more than once but under ten times. This chain uses TRBV25-1 with TRBJ2-7, with D maybe TRBD1 (5 bases). Germline V lookup: CDR1 MGHDK, CDR2 SYGVNS. Trimming removed 6 bases from V and 5 bases from J, with 8 bases in between. This CDR3 has 11 amino acids. The CDR3, as DNA: TGTGCCAGCAGCCCAGGGAACGAGCAGTACTTC. This codes for CASSPGNEQYF.

The J gene is TRBJ2-2, the V gene TRBV24-1; maybe TRBD1 (6 bases). There are 17 residues in the CDR3. Per germline, CDR1 KGHDR and CDR2 SFDVKD. The V gene lost 4 bases and the J gene lost 3 bases, with 17 bases spanning the gap. The CDR3 region has the DNA TGTGCCACCAGTGAAATCCCACAGGGACGAGACACCGGGGAGCTGTTTTTT. Translated: CATSEIPQGRDTGELFF.

V usage is TRBV6-6 and J usage is TRBJ1-3; D might be TRBD1 (6 bases). CDR1 is MNHNY and CDR2 is SVGAGI in the germline V gene (reference sequence). V lost 5 bases and J 4 bases, leaving 18 bases between the germline ends. The CDR3 has 16 residues. CDR3 sequence (DNA): TGTGCCAGCAGTCGAAACAGGGTCGAAGAAGGAAACACCATATATTTT. It translates to CASSRNRVEEGNTIYF.

This chain links TRBV28 with TRBJ2-7, with TRBD2 identical over 11 bases. This CDR3 has 16 amino acids. CDR1 and CDR2 from the germline V gene are MDHEN and SYDVKM. V lost 5 bases, J lost 3 bases, and 9 bases stayed unmatched. Written as DNA, the CDR3 is TGTGCCAGCAGTCCCACCTCTCTAGCGGGGGGCTACGAGCAGTACTTC. It encodes CASSPTSLAGGYEQYF.

This clone was counted only a few times. The V gene is TRBV20-1, the J gene TRBJ1-1; the D gene is possibly TRBD1 (6 bases). The CDR3 totals 13 residues. Germline V CDR1 and CDR2: DFQATT, SNEGSKA (reference sequence). V lost 5 bases, J lost 4 bases, and 14 bases lay in between. CDR3 DNA: TGCAGTGCTGGTGCAGGGGCTGGCACTGAAGCTTTCTTT. It codes for CSAGAGAGTEAFF.

V and J are TRBV24-1 and TRBJ1-2; perhaps TRBD1 as D (5 bases). CDR1 and CDR2 from the germline V gene are KGHDR and SFDVKD. This CDR3 spans 15 amino acids. V was trimmed by 5 bases and J by 8 bases, leaving 20 bases between them. The CDR3 sequence: CATSGGLPFPVGYTF. The CDR3 bases are TGTGCCACCAGTGGGGGACTTCCCTTCCCCGTCGGCTACACCTTC.

CDR3 nucleotide sequence: TGTGCCAGCAGGGGCGGGGGGGCAGTTTACAATGAGCAGTTCTTC. It codes for CASRGGGAVYNEQFF. This sequence joins TRBV6-5 and TRBJ2-1; 9 nucleotides agree with TRBD2. Germline V gene sequence: CDR1 MNHEY, CDR2 SVGAGI. The CDR3 is 15 residues long. The V segment lost 6 bases and the J segment 4 bases; nucleotides outside the gene matches: 7.

This clone was seen once. The genes are TRBV28 and TRBJ2-2; D not certain. CDR1 and CDR2 from the germline V gene are MDHEN and SYDVKM. The length of the CDR3 is 13 residues. Trimming stripped 10 bases from V and 7 bases from J, with 16 bases between. The CDR3 region has the DNA TGTGCCACACTGATCGGTAACCTCGGGGAGCTGTTTTTT. It is translated as CATLIGNLGELFF.

This chain uses TRBV9 with TRBJ2-5, with 8 bases that match TRBD1. Germline V CDR1 and CDR2: SGDLS, YYNGEE. The CDR3 contains 15 residues. V was pared by 3 bases and J by 1 base, with 5 bases of the junction left unmatched. The CDR3 DNA sequence: TGTGCCAGCAGCGCCGAGGGGACAGGCCAAGAGACCCAGTACTTC. Amino acid sequence: CASSAEGTGQETQYF.

This chain uses TRBV4-1 with TRBJ1-5, with D hard to call. The V end was cut by 4 bases, the J end by 7 bases, with 11 bases between. CDR1 is MGHRA, CDR2 YSYEKL, per germline. The CDR3 has 13 amino acids. The chain's CDR3 is CASSLLVGQPQHF. The CDR3 DNA sequence: TGCGCCAGCAGCCTCCTCGTCGGGCAGCCCCAGCATTTT.